This T cell receptor beta chain was profiled in a study of identical twins. In the case of this clonotype: Its specificity is not known.

Points from the study as a whole: Within beta out-of-frame sequences, the excess sharing observed between twins was weaker.

TCRdb recomputed calls from the 5' RACE reads with MiXCR, one row per CDR3 protein. The table records approximately 670,000 distinct CDR3 sequences, 5.5% to 7.5% of them present only once. Germline V gene sequence: CDR1 MNHEY, CDR2 SMNVEV (reference sequence). The CDR3 spans 15 residues. V was clipped by 0 bases and J by 6 bases; unmatched bases: 3. The sample was naive T cells sorted from blood. V gene TRBV27 combines with J gene TRBJ2-7; TRBD1 matches at 12 bases. The TCR comes from a man between 18 and 29 years old in good health. As DNA, the CDR3 is TGTGCCAGCAGTTTATCCGGGACAGGGGGCTCCGAGCAGTACTTC. It is translated as CASSLSGTGGSEQYF.